This entry concerns a single T cell receptor (beta chain). Only a few counts were recorded for this clonotype. Its cognate antigen has yet to be identified. No base quality values were provided; no much bigger clone lies one nucleotide off. The library relied on 5' RACE. Sequencing instrument: Illumina HiSeq 2000. A universal primer binding site was added through template switching, and the final cDNA carried a unique molecular identifier so that TCR cDNA molecules could be counted accurately. First-strand cDNA for TCR alpha and beta chains was synthesized from specific primers in the conserved constant-segment region. To control for contamination, every cDNA library was double barcoded, receiving both a SMART-Mk sample barcode and Illumina barcodes. TruSeq adapter sequences and Illumina sample barcodes were added in two successive PCR steps. TCR alpha and beta cDNA libraries were sequenced on the Illumina HiSeq platform with custom primers. Concerning the study's data processing: Unique molecular identifiers were extracted from raw reads with MiGEC, and CDR3 positions were determined with MiXCR. Recombination models were inferred per individual with the repgenHMM and IGoR tools using an EM algorithm. Shared clonotype analysis was performed with the tcR package in R, normalizing sharing by the product of cloneset sizes. Out-of-frame nonproductive sequences were analyzed to study raw recombination free of thymic and clonal selection effects. TCRdb redid the processing of the public reads, applying fastp at Q25 and MiXCR, and retained in-frame beta chains. Rows matching on CDR3 protein sequence are summarized as one entry with the most common DNA and genes. The authors' filters were not applied to this entry. This sample gives hundreds of thousands of distinct CDR3 sequences in total; roughly 8% of them show up just once. The ten largest clonotypes hold 0.75% to 1% of the sample.

This record comes from a study of identical twins (dated by TCRdb to 2016 to 2017). About the study as a whole: To test whether fetal clonotypes persist, this study deep-sequenced TCR alpha and beta repertoires from monozygotic twins, from unrelated adults of various ages, and from cord blood. Replicate twin experiments were performed at different times using different library preparation protocols to rule out contamination.

The study at large found these results: Invariant T cells such as MAIT and iNKT could partly confound zero-insertion analyses, although diverse VJ usage argued against such confounding for most clonotypes. Abundant cord blood beta clonotypes carried fewer insertions; young adult naive repertoires showed a weaker similar trend, while memory repertoires showed none. A weaker excess of twin sharing was found in beta out-of-frame sequences because the signal-to-noise ratio was lowered by fewer shared sequences. Compared with coincidental sharing between unrelated individuals, out-of-frame TCR alpha sequences shared between twins showed an excess of sequences with low generation probability. Out-of-frame TCR alpha sharing in monozygotic twins was systematically underestimated by recombination models, whereas sharing between unrelated individuals was in agreement with the recombination models. Because the same donors could not be followed over many years, the conclusions depended on cross-sectional statistical analysis.

Every donor was a healthy Caucasian. Three pairs of female monozygotic twins, all aged about 18 to 30 years, made up the twin cohort. Peripheral blood mononuclear cells were used as the source from which RNA for TCR libraries was isolated. Separately, the same data were catalogued under a study of yellow fever vaccine responses in identical twins. From the second report: The authors reported that the T cell response to vaccination in identical twins appeared partly convergent and partly personalized. The study precisely tracked vaccine-responding T cell clones in identical twins.

The receptor was isolated from a woman between 18 and 30 years old in good health. Sample: PBMCs.

The bases read TGTGCCACCAGCAGAGTTGGCAGTTTGCACAATGAGCAGTTCTTC. Translated, it reads CATSRVGSLHNEQFF. Recombination linked TRBV15 to TRBJ2-1; no D gene can be assigned with confidence. Trimming removed 1 base from V and 5 bases from J, leaving 12 bases between the germline ends. CDR1 and CDR2, per the germline V gene (reference sequence), are LNHNV and YYDKDF. CDR3 length: 15 amino acids, cysteine to phenylalanine. CDR3 DNA is the only sequence kept; it has 45 bases, read in frame from the first base.